The 7 T cell receptor beta chains listed next were all sequenced from one sample in a study of cytomegalovirus exposure and HLA in healthy donors. The PCR used 60 Vbeta and 13 Jbeta primers. Repertoires were generated with immunoSEQ multiplex PCR, while TCRdb's copy carries only in-frame clones and drops some. Of tens of thousands of clones in the sample, about two thirds are singletons; the top ten hold 5.5% to 6%. The specimen sequenced was PBMCs. These receptors originate from a boy aged 5 to 17 in good health and CMV-seropositive.

The table lists this clone with a few counts. The rearrangement joins TRBV5-6 to TRBJ2-7, with TRBD1 matching 7 bases. Germline V gene data show CDR1 as SGHDT and CDR2 as YYEEEE. Trimming removed 3 bases from V and 6 bases from J; junction bases left unmatched: 12. The CDR3 covers 15 residues. The CDR3 DNA is TGTGCCAGCAGCTATGGGACAGCCGGGTGGGGCGAGCAGTACTTC. Translation gives CASSYGTAGWGEQYF.

The chain employs TRBV5-5 and TRBJ1-5, with D uncertain. Germline V CDR1 and CDR2: SGHKS, YYEKEE (reference sequence). This CDR3 has 14 residues. The V end was cut by 4 bases, the J end by 2 bases, with 10 bases between. CDR3 in DNA: TGTGCCAGCAGCATGGACCTACGCAATCAGCCCCAGCATTTT. Translation: CASSMDLRNQPQHF. Full variable domain (outside the CDR3, taken from reference TRBV5-5 and TRBJ1-5): DAGVTQSPTHLIKTRGQQVTLRCSPISGHKSVSWYQQVLGQGPQFIFQYYEKEERGRGNFPDRFSARQFPNYSSELNVNALLLGDSALYLCASSMDLRNQPQHFGDGTRLSIL.

The V call is TRBV7-6, the J call TRBJ1-1; 7 bases fit TRBD1. V was pared by 5 bases and J by 5 bases, with 11 bases of the junction left unmatched. In germline, CDR1 is SGHVS, CDR2 FNYEAQ. The CDR3 runs 15 residues. The CDR3 nucleotides are TGTGCCAGCAGCAGCCAACAGGGGAGGTTGACTGAAGCTTTCTTT. The encoded protein is CASSSQQGRLTEAFF.

This clone was counted between two and nine times. V is TRBV27 and J is TRBJ2-1, with TRBD2 matching 7 bases. Germline CDR1 and CDR2: MNHEY and SMNVEV (reference sequence). The trim removed 4 bases at V and 7 bases at J, leaving 4 bases unmatched. This CDR3 has 13 amino acids. CDR3 sequence: CASSWDYSNEQFF. CDR3 DNA sequence: TGTGCCAGCAGTTGGGACTATAGTAATGAGCAGTTCTTC.

The rearrangement uses TRBV6-1 and TRBJ1-1; 8 nucleotides line up with TRBD1. The CDR3 runs 15 residues. Germline V lookup: CDR1 MNHNS, CDR2 SASEGT. V lost 5 bases, J lost 5 bases, and 10 bases stayed unmatched. The CDR3 sequence is CASSLQTGVGTEAFF. DNA of the CDR3: TGTGCCAGCAGTTTGCAGACAGGGGTGGGGACTGAAGCTTTCTTT.

V usage is TRBV15 and J usage is TRBJ2-3; a possible D gene is TRBD2 (6 bases). CDR1 is LNHNV, CDR2 YYDKDF, per germline (reference sequence). V lost 0 bases to trimming and J lost 2 bases, with 12 bases between them. CDR3 size: 16 residues. The CDR3 loop is CATSRDGRGDTDTQYF. In DNA, the CDR3 is TGTGCCACCAGCAGAGATGGGCGGGGAGACACAGATACGCAGTATTTT.

V gene TRBV29-1 combines with J gene TRBJ2-7, with TRBD1 matching over 7 bases. Per the germline V gene, CDR1 is SQVTM and CDR2 is ANQGSEA. J gave up 1 base and V 5 bases, and 5 bases lay outside the gene matches. The CDR3 spans 13 residues. CDR3 coding DNA: TGCAGCGTTTATACGGGACAGTCCTACGAGCAGTACTTC. As protein: CSVYTGQSYEQYF.